These 16 T cell receptor beta chains share one sample of origin, sequenced in a study of identical twins. In TCRdb, the 5' RACE reads were re-called with MiXCR into one record per CDR3 protein. The sample contains 400,000 to 550,000 distinct CDR3 sequences, 20% to 25% of which appear only once. These sequences were also reported in another study, on T cells expressing NK-cell markers.

Sequencing input: CD4+ T cells sorted from blood. Source of these receptors: a woman between 18 and 29 years old in good health.

The J gene is TRBJ1-1, the V gene TRBV19; no clear D gene. CDR3 length: 13 amino acids. Deletions cut 4 bases from V and 7 bases from J, with 13 bases between. CDR1 is LNHDA, CDR2 SQIVND, per germline (reference sequence). CDR3 sequence: CASSRRTDHEAFF. The CDR3 DNA follows: TGTGCCAGTAGTAGGAGGACGGACCATGAAGCTTTCTTT.

The chain is built from TRBV6-5 and TRBJ1-5; no reliable D call. Germline CDR1 and CDR2: MNHEY and SVGAGI. The CDR3 is 14 amino acids. V was shortened by 2 bases and J by 0 bases, with 5 bases between the two germline ends. The CDR3 DNA sequence: TGTGCCAGCAGTTACCAGAATAGCAATCAGCCCCAGCATTTT. Amino acids: CASSYQNSNQPQHF.

The chain combines TRBV10-3 with TRBJ2-7; 8 bases are shared with TRBD2. The CDR3 covers 14 residues. Germline assignment: CDR1 ENHRY and CDR2 SYGVKD. V shed 3 bases and J 2 bases; nucleotides not matched to a gene: 3. DNA of the CDR3: TGTGCCATCAGTGATGTAGCGGGACCCTACGAGCAGTACTTC. It yields the protein CAISDVAGPYEQYF.

This clonotype showed up just a few times. The J gene is TRBJ2-3, the V gene TRBV7-2; 8 nucleotides agree with TRBD2. The J segment lost 5 bases and the V segment lost 3 bases, leaving 7 bases of the junction unmatched. Germline CDR1 is SGHTA and CDR2 is FQGNSA. The CDR3 is 15 amino acids. CDR3 DNA sequence: TGTGCCAGCAGCTTGCAGAACGGGAGGGGAGATACGCAGTATTTT. As protein: CASSLQNGRGDTQYF.

This sequence joins TRBV7-9 and TRBJ1-2; D not resolved. The CDR3 is 14 residues long. Germline loops: CDR1 SEHNR, CDR2 FQNEAQ (reference sequence). The V end lost 5 bases, the J end lost 4 bases, and 14 bases lay between the germline ends. The CDR3 nucleotides are TGTGCCAGCAGCCCCCGGGGAGGAGGCTATGGCTACACCTTC. Its translation: CASSPRGGGYGYTF. The full variable domain, completed using reference TRBV7-9 and TRBJ1-2, is DTGVSQNPRHKITKRGQNVTFRCDPISEHNRLYWYRQTLGQGPEFLTYFQNEAQLEKSRLLSDRFSAERPKGSFSTLEIQRTEQGDSAMYLCASSPRGGGYGYTFGSGTRLTVV.

A few counts support this clonotype. The rearrangement joins TRBV20-1 to TRBJ2-3; D is ambiguous. Trimming took 6 bases from V and 5 from J, leaving 18 bases between them. The CDR3 spans 14 residues. CDR1 and CDR2 (germline): DFQATT, SNEGSKA (reference sequence). This CDR3 reads CSAAPGQRGDTQYF. In DNA, the CDR3 is TGCAGTGCAGCGCCGGGCCAACGAGGAGATACGCAGTATTTT.

This clonotype showed up just a few times. The chain is built from TRBV20-1 and TRBJ1-1; no definite D call. The V end lost 6 bases, the J end lost 1 base, and 18 bases lay between the germline ends. Looked up from germline, CDR1 is DFQATT and CDR2 is SNEGSKA (reference sequence). This CDR3 comprises 15 residues. CDR3 nucleotides: TGCAGTGCCAGGAGTGTATCGGAGAAGAACACTGAAGCTTTCTTT. Its translation: CSARSVSEKNTEAFF.

This clonotype was observed at least ten times. V is TRBV9 and J is TRBJ2-3, with a weak D call TRBD2 (6 bases). Germline CDR1 and CDR2: SGDLS and YYNGEE. This CDR3 is built from 15 residues. V gave up 4 bases and J gave up 2 bases, with 14 bases separating them. CDR3 in DNA: TGTGCCAGCAGCCTTCCTAGCGATGTCACAGATACGCAGTATTTT. This translates into CASSLPSDVTDTQYF.

V is TRBV15 and J is TRBJ1-1; D is perhaps TRBD1 (6 bases). Deletions cut 5 bases from V and 6 bases from J, with 16 bases between. There are 14 residues in the CDR3. Germline V gives CDR1 LNHNV, CDR2 YYDKDF (reference sequence). CDR3: CATSGDSGGSEAFF. The CDR3 nucleotides are TGTGCCACCAGCGGCGACTCGGGGGGCTCTGAAGCTTTCTTT.

The chain joins TRBV7-3 to TRBJ2-3; 10 bases match TRBD1. Germline-derived CDR1 and CDR2 are SGHTA and FQGTGA. The CDR3 sequence is 15 residues long. J gave up 5 bases and V 2 bases, and 4 bases lay outside the gene matches. CDR3 loop: CASSLDRGQVDTQYF. The CDR3 DNA reads as TGTGCCAGCAGCTTAGACAGGGGGCAGGTAGATACGCAGTATTTT. Combining the CDR3 with reference TRBV7-3 and TRBJ2-3 gives the whole variable domain GAGVSQTPSNKVTEKGKYVELRCDPISGHTALYWYRQSLGQGPEFLIYFQGTGAADDSGLPNDRFFAVRPEGSVSTLKIQRTERGDSAVYLCASSLDRGQVDTQYFGPGTRLTVL.

This clonotype was detected a few times. The V call is TRBV6-1, the J call TRBJ1-3; D gene ambiguous. Germline V CDR1 and CDR2: MNHNS, SASEGT. The CDR3 spans 14 residues. V shed 6 bases and J shed 3 bases, with 12 bases lying between them. In DNA, the CDR3 is TGTGCCAGCAGCCCTGTGAGGGATGGAAACACCATATATTTT. As protein: CASSPVRDGNTIYF.

This clonotype was observed at least ten times. This chain uses TRBV30 with TRBJ2-1, with D unclear. The germline CDR1 and CDR2 sequences are GTSNPN and SVGIG (reference sequence). The CDR3 has 12 amino acids. Deletions cut 5 bases from V and 8 bases from J, with 13 bases between. CDR3 loop: CAWGSNVYEQFF. The CDR3 nucleotides read TGTGCCTGGGGCTCTAACGTCTATGAGCAGTTCTTC. The full variable domain, in which reference TRBV30 and TRBJ2-1 provide the parts outside the CDR3, is SQTIHQWPATLVQPVGSPLSLECTVEGTSNPNLYWYRQAAGRGLQLLFYSVGIGQISSEVPQNLSASRPQDRQFILSSKKLLLSDSGFYLCAWGSNVYEQFFGPGTRLTVL.

The chain combines TRBV4-3 with TRBJ2-7; TRBD1 might be the D (6 bases). This CDR3 is built from 17 residues. Trimming cost V 1 base and J 3 bases, with 19 bases left between them. From germline, CDR1 is LGHNA and CDR2 YSLEER. The chain's CDR3 is CASSQGYVGAGDYEQYF. The CDR3 region has the DNA TGCGCCAGCAGCCAAGGGTACGTCGGAGCAGGGGACTACGAGCAGTACTTC.

This clonotype was seen only a few times. The rearrangement links TRBV19 to TRBJ2-3; no definite D call. The CDR3 totals 11 residues. Trimming took off 3 bases at V and 13 bases at J, with 11 bases between the two ends. Germline V gene lookup returns CDR1 LNHDA and CDR2 SQIVND (reference sequence). CDR3 nucleotide sequence: TGTGCCAGTAGTATCCGGGCTGTGAAGTATTTT. It codes for CASSIRAVKYF.

This clonotype showed up just a few times. The rearrangement uses TRBV20-1 and TRBJ2-3; perhaps TRBD1 as D (5 bases). The length of the CDR3 is 12 residues. The germline V and J ends were trimmed by 4 bases and 7 bases, with 12 bases remaining between them. Germline-derived CDR1 and CDR2 are DFQATT and SNEGSKA (reference sequence). The CDR3, as DNA: TGCAGTGCTAAGAAAGGGGAACATACGCAGTATTTT. Protein sequence: CSAKKGEHTQYF.

This clonotype has a handful of counts. The chain joins TRBV9 to TRBJ2-3; weak D call: TRBD2 (6 bases). V was clipped by 7 bases and J by 0 bases, with 12 bases between them. There are 14 residues in the CDR3. From germline, CDR1 is SGDLS and CDR2 YYNGEE. The CDR3, as DNA: TGTGCCAGCGGCTGGGGGACTAGCACAGATACGCAGTATTTT. Translating it yields CASGWGTSTDTQYF.